Included here is one TCR beta chain sequence, with context. These data originate in a study of OX40 agonist ivuxolimab in advanced cancers. TCRdb's table, derived via immunoSEQ multiplex PCR, lists solely in-frame clones and lacks some. The repertoire holds some 150,000 clones, with around nine tenths as singletons. Germline values: CDR1 LGHNA, CDR2 YSLEER. Trimming left V 4 bases short and J 3 bases short, with 15 bases between. The CDR3 extends over 16 amino acids. The V and J genes are TRBV4-3 and TRBJ2-2; D might be TRBD1 or TRBD2, each matching 5 bases. The receptor was derived from an adult with an advanced solid tumor such as melanoma, head and neck, liver or kidney cancer. The specimen comprised CD4+ or CD8+ T cells sorted from blood, sampled in a trial of the OX40 agonist ivuxolimab. CDR3 DNA sequence: TGCGCCAGCAGCCCTTCGGGGCTAGCTGACACCGGGGAGCTGTTTTTT. Translating it yields CASSPSGLADTGELFF.